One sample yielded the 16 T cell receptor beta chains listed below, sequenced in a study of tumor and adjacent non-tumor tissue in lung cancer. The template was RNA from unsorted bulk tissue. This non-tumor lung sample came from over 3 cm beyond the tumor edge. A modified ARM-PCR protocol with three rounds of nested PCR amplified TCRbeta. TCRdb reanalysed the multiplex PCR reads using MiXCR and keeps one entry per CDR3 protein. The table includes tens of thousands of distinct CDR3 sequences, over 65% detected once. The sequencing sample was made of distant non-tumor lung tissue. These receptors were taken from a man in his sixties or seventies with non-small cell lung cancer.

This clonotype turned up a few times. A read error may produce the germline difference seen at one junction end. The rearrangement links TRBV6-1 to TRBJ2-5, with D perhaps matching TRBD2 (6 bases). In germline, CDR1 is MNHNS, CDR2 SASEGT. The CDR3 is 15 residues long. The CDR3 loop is CVSSESAAGRETQYF. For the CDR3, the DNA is TGTGTCAGCAGTGAAAGCGCTGCGGGGCGAGAGACCCAGTATTTC.

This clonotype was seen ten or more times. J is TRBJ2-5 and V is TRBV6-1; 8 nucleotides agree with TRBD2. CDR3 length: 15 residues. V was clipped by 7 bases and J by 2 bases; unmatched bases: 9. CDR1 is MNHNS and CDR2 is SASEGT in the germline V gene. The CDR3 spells CASNPRTSFQETQYF. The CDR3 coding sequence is TGTGCCAGCAATCCTCGGACTAGCTTTCAAGAGACCCAGTACTTC.

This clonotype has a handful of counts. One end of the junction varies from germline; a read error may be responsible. The DNA for the CDR3 is TGCAGCGTCAGCGGAATGGCCAGCGGTGGGATGCAGTATTTC. This translates into CSVSGMASGGMQYF. V and J are TRBV29-1 and TRBJ2-7, with D possibly being TRBD2 (5 bases). The CDR3 length is 14 residues. From germline, CDR1 is SQVTM and CDR2 ANQGSEA.

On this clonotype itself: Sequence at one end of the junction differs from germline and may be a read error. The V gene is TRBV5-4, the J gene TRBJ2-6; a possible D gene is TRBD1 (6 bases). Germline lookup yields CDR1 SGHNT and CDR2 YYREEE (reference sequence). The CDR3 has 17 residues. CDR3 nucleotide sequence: TGTGCCAGCAGCTTTCAGGGGAAGCACTCTGGGGCCAACGCCCTGACTTTC. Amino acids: CASSFQGKHSGANALTF.

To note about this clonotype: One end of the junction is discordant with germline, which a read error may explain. As DNA, the CDR3 is TGCGCCAGCAGCCAAGAATTGACGGGGATGAGGGCCCATGAACAGTTCTTC. This translates into CASSQELTGMRAHEQFF. The chain employs TRBV4-3 and TRBJ2-1, with a tentative D call TRBD2 (5 bases). This CDR3 comprises 17 residues. Germline V gene sequence: CDR1 LGHNA, CDR2 YSLEER.

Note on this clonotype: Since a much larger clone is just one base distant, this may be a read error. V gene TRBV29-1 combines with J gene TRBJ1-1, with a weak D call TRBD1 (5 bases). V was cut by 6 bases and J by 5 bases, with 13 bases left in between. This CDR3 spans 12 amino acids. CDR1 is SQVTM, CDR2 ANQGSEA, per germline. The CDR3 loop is CSVGEGKTEAFF. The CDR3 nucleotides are TGCAGCGTGGGGGAGGGGAAGACTGAAGCTTTCTTT.

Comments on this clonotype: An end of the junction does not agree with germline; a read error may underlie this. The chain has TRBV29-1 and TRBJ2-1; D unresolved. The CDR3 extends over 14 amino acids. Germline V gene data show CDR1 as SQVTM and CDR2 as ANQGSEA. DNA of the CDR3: TGCGGCGTCGAGACAATAGGCCCCTACAATGAGCAGTTCTTC. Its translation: CGVETIGPYNEQFF.

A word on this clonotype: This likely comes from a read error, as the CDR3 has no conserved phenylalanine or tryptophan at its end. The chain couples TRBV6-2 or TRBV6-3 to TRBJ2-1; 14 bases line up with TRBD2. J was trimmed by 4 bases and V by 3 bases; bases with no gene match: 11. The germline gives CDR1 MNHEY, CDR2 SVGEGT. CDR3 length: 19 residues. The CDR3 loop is CASSYGTSGSRRGYNEQFS. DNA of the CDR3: TGTGCCAGCAGTTATGGGACTAGCGGGAGTAGACGTGGGTACAATGAGCAGTTCTCC.

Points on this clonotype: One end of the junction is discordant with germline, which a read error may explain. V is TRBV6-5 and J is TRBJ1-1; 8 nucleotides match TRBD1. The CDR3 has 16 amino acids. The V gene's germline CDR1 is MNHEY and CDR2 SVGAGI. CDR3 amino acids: CASSYSPRTGTTEDFF. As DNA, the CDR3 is TGTGCCAGCAGTTACTCCCCACGGACAGGGACCACTGAAGATTTCTTT.

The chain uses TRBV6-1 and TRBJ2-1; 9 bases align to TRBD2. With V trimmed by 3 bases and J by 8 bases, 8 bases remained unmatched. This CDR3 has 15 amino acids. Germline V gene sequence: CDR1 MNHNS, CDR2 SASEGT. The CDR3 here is CASSDGISGSHEQFF. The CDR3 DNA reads TGTGCCAGCAGTGACGGGATTAGCGGGAGTCATGAGCAGTTCTTC.

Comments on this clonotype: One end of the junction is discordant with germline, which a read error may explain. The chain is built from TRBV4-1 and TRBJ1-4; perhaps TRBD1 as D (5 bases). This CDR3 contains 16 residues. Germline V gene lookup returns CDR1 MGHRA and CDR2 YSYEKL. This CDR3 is CASSQIRGKGSEKLFF. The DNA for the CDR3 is TGCGCAAGCAGCCAGATACGGGGGAAGGGGAGCGAAAAACTGTTTTTT.

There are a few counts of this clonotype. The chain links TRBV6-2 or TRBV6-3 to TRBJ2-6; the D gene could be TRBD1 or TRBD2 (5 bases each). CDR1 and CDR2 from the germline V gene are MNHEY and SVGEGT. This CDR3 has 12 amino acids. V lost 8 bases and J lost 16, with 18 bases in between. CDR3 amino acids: CASRTGAKVLTF. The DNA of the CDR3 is TGTGCCAGCCGCACCGGGGCAAAAGTACTGACTTTC.

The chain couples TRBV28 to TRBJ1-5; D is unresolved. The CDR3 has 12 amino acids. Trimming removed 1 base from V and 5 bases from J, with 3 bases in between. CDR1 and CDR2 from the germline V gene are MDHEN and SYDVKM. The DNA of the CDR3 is TGTGCCAGCAGTTTATCCTATCAGCCCCAGCATTTT. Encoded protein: CASSLSYQPQHF.

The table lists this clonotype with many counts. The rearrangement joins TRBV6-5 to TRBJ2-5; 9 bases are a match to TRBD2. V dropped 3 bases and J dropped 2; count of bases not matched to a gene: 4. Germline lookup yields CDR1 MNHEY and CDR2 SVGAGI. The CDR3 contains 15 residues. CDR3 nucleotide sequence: TGTGCCAGCAGTTATCAGCGGGGGGCACAAGAGACCCAGTACTTC. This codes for CASSYQRGAQETQYF.

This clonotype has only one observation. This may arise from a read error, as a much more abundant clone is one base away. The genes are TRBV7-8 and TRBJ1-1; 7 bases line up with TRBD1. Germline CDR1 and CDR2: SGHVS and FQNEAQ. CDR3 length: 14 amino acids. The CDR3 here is CAISARQGNTEAFF. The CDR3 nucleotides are TGTGCCATCAGCGCTCGACAGGGGAACACTGAAGCTTTCTTT.

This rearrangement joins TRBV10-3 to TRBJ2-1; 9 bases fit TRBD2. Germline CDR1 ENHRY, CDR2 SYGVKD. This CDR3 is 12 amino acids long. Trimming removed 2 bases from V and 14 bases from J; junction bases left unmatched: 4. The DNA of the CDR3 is TGTGCCATCAGTGAGCTAGCGGGAACCAAGTTCTTC. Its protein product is CAISELAGTKFF.